The present entry profiles one T cell receptor beta chain with its context. The sample belongs to a study of control samples from healthy donors and cancer patients. Assay: immunoSEQ multiplex PCR; the TCRdb copy retains only in-frame clones and omits some. The table lists around 190,000 clones, about 92% of them singletons. Germline V lookup: CDR1 SEHNR, CDR2 FQNEAQ (reference sequence). Trimming cost V 5 bases and J 1 base, with 13 bases left between them. This CDR3 has 15 residues. The V call is TRBV7-9, the J call TRBJ2-3; D is ambiguous. The TCR was taken from a man aged 25 to 40 in good health. Specimen: blood. CDR3 in DNA: TGTGCCAGCAGCCCCCGGCCCCAGGGCACAGATACGCAGTATTTT. Its translation: CASSPRPQGTDTQYF.